This T cell receptor (beta chain) derives from a study of long-term antiretroviral therapy in people with HIV. At survey level, the immunoSEQ assay was run in its v3.0 version. Sequencing was performed with immunoSEQ multiplex PCR; in TCRdb, only in-frame clones are kept and a portion is missing. The repertoire includes roughly 50,000 clones, about 81% of them detected once, and approximately 3.2% sits in the top ten. This clone has only one observation. Every donor had one or more pre-ART and two or more post-ART PBMC samples. Losses at the gene ends were 5 bases for V and 2 bases for J; bases not matched to a gene: 14. Germline V gene lookup returns CDR1 SEHNR and CDR2 FQNEAQ (reference sequence). CDR3 length equals 17 residues.

The sequence was obtained from a woman between 18 and 29 years old with HIV. Specimen: unsorted PBMCs, collected 0.8 years after starting antiretroviral therapy. The chain carries TRBV7-9 and TRBJ2-7, with 8 bases that match TRBD1. The CDR3 sequence is CASSPNPGGSLTYEQYF. The CDR3 DNA is TGTGCCAGCAGCCCTAATCCAGGGGGCTCATTGACCTACGAGCAGTACTTC.